Sequencing of this T cell receptor beta chain was carried out in a study of CD8 T cells in Susac syndrome. The overall study: Of the sequenced Susac syndrome patients, about six had active disease and roughly eight were in remission.

The CDR3 extends over 13 amino acids. After removal of 2 bases from V and 6 bases from J, the junction contained 2 bases not matched to a gene. CDR1 is GTSNPN, CDR2 SVGIG, per germline (reference sequence). A single count supports this clonotype. Blood CD8+ and CD4+ T cells underwent high-throughput TCR beta sequencing. Fulfillment of recently defined diagnostic criteria for definite or probable disease was shown by the patients with Susac syndrome. An input of roughly 0.5 to 1 ug of RNA was subjected to reverse transcription using random hexamers. From the immunoSEQ multiplex PCR reads, TCRdb called clonotypes with MiXCR, one entry per CDR3 protein. The data show over 70,000 distinct CDR3 sequences, 90% to 97% seen once.

Material for sequencing was CD8+ T cells from PBMCs. This sequence joins TRBV30 and TRBJ2-3, with 10 positions matching TRBD2. This receptor was obtained from a human donor with Susac syndrome. CDR3 protein: CAWSMTSGDTQYF. The DNA of the CDR3 is TGTGCCTGGAGTATGACTAGCGGGGATACGCAGTATTTT. The variable domain in full, with the rest retrieved from reference TRBV30 and TRBJ2-3, is SQTIHQWPATLVQPVGSPLSLECTVEGTSNPNLYWYRQAAGRGLQLLFYSVGIGQISSEVPQNLSASRPQDRQFILSSKKLLLSDSGFYLCAWSMTSGDTQYFGPGTRLTVL.